A selection of T cell receptor beta chains follows, all from one sample in a study of blood T cell repertoires in COVID-19. Libraries were prepared by immunoSEQ multiplex PCR; TCRdb keeps only in-frame clonotypes and omits some of them. This repertoire shows 150,000 to 200,000 clones, approximately 85% found once; its top ten account for roughly 9%. The sample taken for sequencing was PBMCs or T cells enriched from blood (not recorded which). These receptor sequences come from a woman under 30 who had recovered from COVID-19. Both conserved end residues are part of each CDR3. The D gene is left open where the match is weak. Size is omitted from some rows. Given values are once, few, many or a class for expanded clones.

cdr3_aa: CASRTQTGLNTEAFF; cdr3_nt: TGTGCCAGCAGAACCCAGACAGGGCTGAACACTGAAGCTTTCTTT; v_call: TRBV6-5; d_call: TRBD1; clone_size: -; j_call: TRBJ1-1
cdr3_aa: CASSPDRFSDYGYTF; cdr3_nt: TGCGCCAGCAGCCCCGACAGGTTCTCTGACTATGGCTACACCTTC; v_call: TRBV4-3; d_call: -; clone_size: -; j_call: TRBJ1-2
cdr3_aa: CASSSQNTGISEQFF; cdr3_nt: TGTGCCAGCAGCTCTCAAAATACAGGGATTAGTGAGCAGTTCTTC; v_call: TRBV11-2; d_call: -; clone_size: -; j_call: TRBJ2-1
cdr3_aa: CATRIAGSDEQFF; cdr3_nt: TGTGCCACCAGGATAGCGGGATCTGATGAGCAGTTCTTC; v_call: TRBV24-1; d_call: TRBD2; clone_size: once; j_call: TRBJ2-1
cdr3_aa: CASSDVSLQGLFF; cdr3_nt: TGTGCCAGCAGTGATGTTAGCCTCCAGGGACTGTTTTTT; v_call: TRBV6-1; d_call: -; clone_size: -; j_call: TRBJ1-4
cdr3_aa: CASSYSQGVHTEAFF; cdr3_nt: TGTGCCAGCAGTTACTCCCAGGGCGTACACACTGAAGCTTTCTTT; v_call: TRBV6-5; d_call: -; clone_size: -; j_call: TRBJ1-1
cdr3_aa: CAWSKVRGRIQDDTEAFF; cdr3_nt: TGTGCCTGGAGTAAAGTAAGGGGTCGCATCCAAGATGACACTGAAGCTTTCTTT; v_call: TRBV30; d_call: -; clone_size: -; j_call: TRBJ1-1
cdr3_aa: CSASFNEKLFF; cdr3_nt: TGCAGCGCTTCCTTTAATGAAAAACTGTTTTTT; v_call: TRBV29-1; d_call: -; clone_size: -; j_call: TRBJ1-4
cdr3_aa: CASGFGGYEQYF; cdr3_nt: TGTGCCAGCGGATTCGGCGGCTACGAGCAGTACTTC; v_call: TRBV19; d_call: -; clone_size: -; j_call: TRBJ2-7
cdr3_aa: CASSPRESGPLHF; cdr3_nt: TGTGCCAGCAGCCCCAGGGAATCTGGACCCCTCCACTTT; v_call: TRBV6-5; d_call: -; clone_size: -; j_call: TRBJ1-6
cdr3_aa: CASRQGADTEAFF; cdr3_nt: TGTGCCAGCCGCCAGGGGGCGGACACTGAAGCTTTCTTT; v_call: TRBV6-4; d_call: TRBD1; clone_size: -; j_call: TRBJ1-1
cdr3_aa: CASRGTGGFYEQYF; cdr3_nt: TGCGCCAGCAGAGGGACAGGGGGGTTCTACGAGCAGTACTTC; v_call: TRBV5-1; d_call: TRBD1; clone_size: few; j_call: TRBJ2-7
cdr3_aa: CASSLDWGVGEAFF; cdr3_nt: TGTGCCAGCAGCTTGGATTGGGGGGTTGGTGAAGCTTTCTTT; v_call: TRBV5-4; d_call: -; clone_size: -; j_call: TRBJ1-1
cdr3_aa: CASSPSGSTDTQYF; cdr3_nt: TGTGCCAGCAGCCCGAGCGGGAGCACAGATACGCAGTATTTT; v_call: TRBV3-1/TRBV3-2; d_call: -; clone_size: -; j_call: TRBJ2-3
cdr3_aa: CASSFARTDTQYF; cdr3_nt: TGTGCCAGCAGTTTCGCCCGGACAGATACGCAGTATTTT; v_call: TRBV12-3/TRBV12-4; d_call: -; clone_size: -; j_call: TRBJ2-3
cdr3_aa: CASSLSLGSTEAFF; cdr3_nt: TGTGCCAGCAGCTTATCTCTGGGGAGCACTGAAGCTTTCTTT; v_call: TRBV7-9; d_call: -; clone_size: -; j_call: TRBJ1-1
cdr3_aa: CASSKVNRAGYGYTF; cdr3_nt: TGTGCCAGCAGCAAAGTTAACAGGGCTGGCTATGGCTACACCTTC; v_call: TRBV21-1; d_call: -; clone_size: -; j_call: TRBJ1-2
cdr3_aa: CASSSGRRDIQYF; cdr3_nt: TGTGCCAGCAGTAGCGGGAGGCGGGACATTCAGTACTTC; v_call: TRBV2; d_call: TRBD2; clone_size: -; j_call: TRBJ2-4
cdr3_aa: CASSSLAGVYEQYF; cdr3_nt: TGTGCCAGCAGCTCACTAGCGGGGGTATACGAGCAGTACTTC; v_call: TRBV7-2; d_call: TRBD2; clone_size: -; j_call: TRBJ2-7
cdr3_aa: CSASSLYYEQYF; cdr3_nt: TGCAGTGCTAGTTCGCTCTATTACGAGCAGTACTTC; v_call: TRBV20-1; d_call: -; clone_size: -; j_call: TRBJ2-7
cdr3_aa: CASSLESAEPYEQYF; cdr3_nt: TGTGCCAGCAGCTTAGAGTCGGCGGAACCCTACGAGCAGTACTTC; v_call: TRBV11-3; d_call: -; clone_size: -; j_call: TRBJ2-7
cdr3_aa: CASSIELVIVSNQPQHF; cdr3_nt: TGTGCCAGTAGTATAGAACTGGTTATTGTTAGCAATCAGCCCCAGCATTTT; v_call: TRBV19; d_call: -; clone_size: few; j_call: TRBJ1-5
cdr3_aa: CASSFLDWRETQYF; cdr3_nt: TGCGCCAGCAGCTTCTTGGACTGGAGAGAGACCCAGTACTTC; v_call: TRBV5-1; d_call: -; clone_size: -; j_call: TRBJ2-5
cdr3_aa: CASRDRGYSDEQFF; cdr3_nt: TGCGCCAGCAGGGACAGGGGGTACTCGGATGAGCAGTTCTTC; v_call: TRBV10-2; d_call: TRBD1; clone_size: -; j_call: TRBJ2-1
cdr3_aa: CASTRVNVYEQYF; cdr3_nt: TGTGCCAGCACCAGGGTTAACGTCTACGAGCAGTACTTC; v_call: TRBV28; d_call: -; clone_size: -; j_call: TRBJ2-7